This paragraph reports one T cell receptor (beta chain). Its antigen specificity is not known. Per-nucleotide qualities are absent, and no much larger clonotype sits a single base away. Library generation was performed with the immunoSEQ multiplex PCR assay. Genomic DNA was pulled from the sorted cells, and the automated high-throughput method of Adaptive Biotechnologies was used to sequence the TCR beta V, D and J regions. A two-step, bias-controlled multiplex PCR was used to amplify the CDR3 regions. Amplified TCR beta libraries were sequenced on an Illumina instrument. The source study handled its data this way. Demultiplexed reads were processed to reduce amplification and sequencing bias, and CDR3 sequences were assigned to gene families using the IMGT database. ImmunoSEQ software version 2.0 was used to analyze repertoire data. Out-of-frame sequences and sequences with stop codons in the CDR3 were removed from clonotype lists. Any clonotype with a frequency under 0.01% was left out, since that frequency corresponded to less than one cell. Richness was computed as observed richness divided by input cell number, and evenness as Shannon entropy divided by log observed richness. Simpson diversity and Morisita-Horn overlap indices were used to quantify repertoire diversity and similarity between time points. Clonotypes were sorted into dominant (>1%), sub-dominant (0.5-0.99%), low abundance (0.1-0.49%) or lowest abundance (<0.1%) groups. A germline index was calculated as total CDR3 length minus total nucleotide additions, divided by total CDR3 length. TCRdb provides this immuneACCESS table in a form limited to in-frame rearrangements. Some clones are lacking; in checked studies, under half of them reflect an unresolved V gene, and why the rest are absent is not known. Clone size and the V and J calls come from that table; the DNA yielded D and trimming. For this sample the table gives just over 50,000 clones, of which over 85% were detected only once. The ten largest clones take up roughly 1% of the sample.

The sample's time point, from its label and the paper: pre-reinfection, 55 to 20 weeks before reinfection detection. TCR sequencing was performed on the sorted cells directly ex vivo, without any in vitro expansion beforehand. Donors were people who inject drugs enrolled in the Montreal Acute Hepatitis C Cohort Study (HEPCO) in Canada. As controls, total naive CD8 T cells were sorted as viable CD3+ CD8+ CD45RO- cells from two donors at all three reinfection time points. Before sorting, cryopreserved peripheral blood mononuclear cells were thawed and used as the source for purifying CD8 T cells. Negative selection with the MACS CD8+ T cell Isolation Kit was used to enrich CD8 T cells. A BD FACSAria II sorter with FACSDiva software was used for cell sorting, and FlowJo was used for data analysis. The data originate from a study of memory CD8 T cells in hepatitis C reinfection (dated by TCRdb to about 2017). The study in broad terms: Among the donors, a few cleared two back-to-back HCV infections on their own, whereas two got rid of a primary infection but ended up chronically infected after reinfection. Between about 2008 and 2012, a few reinfection cases that had stored pre-reinfection samples were identified. HCV reinfection was defined by a positive HCV RNA test following two negative tests taken at least 60 days apart. Samples from before reinfection were taken anywhere from 55 to 20 weeks prior to reinfection being detected. The study tracked the TCR beta repertoire of virus-specific CD8 T cells longitudinally across an HCV reinfection episode in several donors. In the reinfection study, participants who had previously resolved an HCV infection were followed up every 3 months.

Here V drops 6 bases and J drops 5 bases, and the junction holds 10 bases not matched to any gene. CDR1 and CDR2 (SGHDT, YYEEEE) derive from the germline V gene. CDR3 length: 16 amino acids, cysteine to phenylalanine. Only the CDR3 DNA is retained, 48 bases long and in frame from the first base. The full study reports these points: Because only a few donors were included, definitive conclusions about public clonotypes linked to secondary clearance were beyond the reach of the study.

The chain was built from TRBV5-6 and TRBJ2-5; TRBD2 agrees with 13 junctional bases. This receptor was identified in a young man with hepatitis C virus infection. Material for sequencing was naive CD8+ T cells sorted from blood. The cell subset or site tag for this specimen amounts to: total naive CD8+CD45RO- T cells. The CDR3 region: CASITSGGAWSETQYF. The bases are TGTGCCAGCATCACTAGCGGGGGGGCTTGGTCGGAGACCCAGTACTTC.